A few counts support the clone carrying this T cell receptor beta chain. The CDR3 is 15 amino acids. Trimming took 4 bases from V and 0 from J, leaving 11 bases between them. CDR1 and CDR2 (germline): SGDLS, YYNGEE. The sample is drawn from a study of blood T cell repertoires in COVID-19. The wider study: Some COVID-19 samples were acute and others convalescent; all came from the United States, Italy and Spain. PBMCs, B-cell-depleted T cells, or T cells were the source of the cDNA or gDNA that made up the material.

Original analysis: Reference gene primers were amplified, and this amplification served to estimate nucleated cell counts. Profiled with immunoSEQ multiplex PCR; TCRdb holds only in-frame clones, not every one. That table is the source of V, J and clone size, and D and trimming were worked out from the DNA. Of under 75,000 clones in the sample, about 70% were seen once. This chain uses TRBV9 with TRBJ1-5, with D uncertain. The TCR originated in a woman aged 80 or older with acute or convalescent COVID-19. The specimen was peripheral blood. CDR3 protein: CASSRGTASNQPQHF. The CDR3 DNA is TGTGCCAGCAGCCGGGGAACTGCTAGCAATCAGCCCCAGCATTTT.